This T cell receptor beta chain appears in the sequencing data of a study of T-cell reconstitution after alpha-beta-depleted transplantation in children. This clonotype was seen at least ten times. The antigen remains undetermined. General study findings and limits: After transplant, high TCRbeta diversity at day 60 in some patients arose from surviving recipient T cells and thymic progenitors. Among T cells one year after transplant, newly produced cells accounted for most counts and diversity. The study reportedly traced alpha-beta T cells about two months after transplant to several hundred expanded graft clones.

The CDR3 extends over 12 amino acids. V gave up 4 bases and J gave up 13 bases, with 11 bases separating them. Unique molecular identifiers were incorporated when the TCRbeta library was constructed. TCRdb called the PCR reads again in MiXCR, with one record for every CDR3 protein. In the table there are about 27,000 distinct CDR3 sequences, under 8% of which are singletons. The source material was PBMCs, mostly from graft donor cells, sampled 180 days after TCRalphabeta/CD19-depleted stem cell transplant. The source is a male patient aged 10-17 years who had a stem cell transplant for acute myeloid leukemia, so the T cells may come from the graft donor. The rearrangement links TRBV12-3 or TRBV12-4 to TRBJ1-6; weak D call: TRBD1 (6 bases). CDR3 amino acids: CASSSPDRPLHF. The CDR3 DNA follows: TGTGCCAGCAGTTCCCCCGACAGGCCCCTCCACTTT.